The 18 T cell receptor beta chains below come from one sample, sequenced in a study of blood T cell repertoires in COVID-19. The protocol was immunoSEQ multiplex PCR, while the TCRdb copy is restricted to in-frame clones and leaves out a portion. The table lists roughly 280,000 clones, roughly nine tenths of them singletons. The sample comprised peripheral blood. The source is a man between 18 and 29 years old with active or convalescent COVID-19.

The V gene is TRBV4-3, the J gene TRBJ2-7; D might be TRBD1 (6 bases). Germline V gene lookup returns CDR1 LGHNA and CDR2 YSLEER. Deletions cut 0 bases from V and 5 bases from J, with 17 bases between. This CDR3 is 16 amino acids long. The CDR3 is CASSQDSMQGRNEQYF. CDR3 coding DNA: TGCGCCAGCAGCCAAGATAGTATGCAGGGGCGGAACGAGCAGTACTTC.

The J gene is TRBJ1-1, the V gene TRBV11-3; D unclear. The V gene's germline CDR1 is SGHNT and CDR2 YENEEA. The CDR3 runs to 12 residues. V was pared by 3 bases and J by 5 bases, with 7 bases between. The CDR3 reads CASSFSGTEAFF. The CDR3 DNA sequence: TGTGCCAGCAGCTTTAGCGGGACTGAAGCTTTCTTT.

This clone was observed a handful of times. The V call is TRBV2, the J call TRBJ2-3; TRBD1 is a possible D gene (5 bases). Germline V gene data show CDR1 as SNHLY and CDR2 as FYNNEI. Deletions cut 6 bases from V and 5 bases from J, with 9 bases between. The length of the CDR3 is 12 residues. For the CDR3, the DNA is TGTGCCAGCAGCGCCACAGGAGATACGCAGTATTTT. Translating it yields CASSATGDTQYF. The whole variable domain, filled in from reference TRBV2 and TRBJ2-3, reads EPEVTQTPSHQVTQMGQEVILRCVPISNHLYFYWYRQILGQKVEFLVSFYNNEISEKSEIFDDQFSVERPDGSNFTLKIRSTKLEDSAMYFCASSATGDTQYFGPGTRLTVL.

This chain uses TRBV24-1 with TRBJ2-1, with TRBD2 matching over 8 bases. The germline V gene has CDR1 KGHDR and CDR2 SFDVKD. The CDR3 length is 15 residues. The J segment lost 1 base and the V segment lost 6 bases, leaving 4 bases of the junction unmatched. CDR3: CATSPSGPSYNEQFF. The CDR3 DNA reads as TGTGCCACCAGTCCTAGCGGGCCTTCCTACAATGAGCAGTTCTTC.

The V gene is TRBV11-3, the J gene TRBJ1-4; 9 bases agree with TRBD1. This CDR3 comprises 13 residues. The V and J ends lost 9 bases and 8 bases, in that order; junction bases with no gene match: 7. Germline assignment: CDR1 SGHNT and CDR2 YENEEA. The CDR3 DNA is TGTGCCAGTCGGAGGACAGGGGAGGAAAAACTGTTTTTT. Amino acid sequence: CASRRTGEEKLFF.

The DNA of the CDR3 is TGTGCCAGTAGTGTTAGCGGGAGTCTTACCGGGGAGCTGTTTTTT. Encoded protein: CASSVSGSLTGELFF. The chain couples TRBV19 to TRBJ2-2; 9 bases fit TRBD2. Germline trimming cut 5 bases from V and 5 bases from J; bases unmatched to any gene: 6. Germline loops: CDR1 LNHDA, CDR2 SQIVND (reference sequence). The CDR3 has 15 residues. Supplemented by reference TRBV19 and TRBJ2-2, the full variable domain reads DGGITQSPKYLFRKEGQNVTLSCEQNLNHDAMYWYRQDPGQGLRLIYYSQIVNDFQKGDIAEGYSVSREKKESFPLTVTSAQKNPTAFYLCASSVSGSLTGELFFGEGSRLTVL.

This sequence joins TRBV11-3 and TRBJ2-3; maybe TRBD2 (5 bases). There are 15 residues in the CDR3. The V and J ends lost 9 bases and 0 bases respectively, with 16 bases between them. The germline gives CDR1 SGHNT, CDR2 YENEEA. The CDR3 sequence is CARGSGSPSTDTQYF. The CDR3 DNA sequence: TGTGCCAGGGGGAGCGGCTCCCCTAGCACAGATACGCAGTATTTT. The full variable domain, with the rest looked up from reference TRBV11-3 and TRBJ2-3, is EAGVVQSPRYKIIEKKQPVAFWCNPISGHNTLYWYLQNLGQGPELLIRYENEEAVDDSQLPKDRFSAERLKGVDSTLKIQPAELGDSAVYLCARGSGSPSTDTQYFGPGTRLTVL.

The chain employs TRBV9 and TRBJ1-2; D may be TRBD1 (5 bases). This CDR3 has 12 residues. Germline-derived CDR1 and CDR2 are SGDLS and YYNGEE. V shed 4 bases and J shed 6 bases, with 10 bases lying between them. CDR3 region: CASSLHRHGYTF. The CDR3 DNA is TGTGCCAGCAGCCTCCACAGGCATGGCTACACCTTC.

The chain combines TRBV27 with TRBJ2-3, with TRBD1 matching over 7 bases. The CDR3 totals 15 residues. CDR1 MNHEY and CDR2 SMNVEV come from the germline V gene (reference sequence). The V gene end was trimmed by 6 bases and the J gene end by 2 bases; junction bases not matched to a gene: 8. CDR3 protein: CASSRPGTATDTQYF. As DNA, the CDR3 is TGTGCCAGCAGCCGTCCCGGGACAGCCACAGATACGCAGTATTTT.

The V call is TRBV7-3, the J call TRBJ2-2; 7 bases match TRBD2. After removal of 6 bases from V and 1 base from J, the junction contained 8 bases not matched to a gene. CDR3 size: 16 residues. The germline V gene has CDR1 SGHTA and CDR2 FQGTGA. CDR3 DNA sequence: TGTGCCAGCAGGGACGGGGCTAGCGGGAACACCGGGGAGCTGTTTTTT. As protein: CASRDGASGNTGELFF.

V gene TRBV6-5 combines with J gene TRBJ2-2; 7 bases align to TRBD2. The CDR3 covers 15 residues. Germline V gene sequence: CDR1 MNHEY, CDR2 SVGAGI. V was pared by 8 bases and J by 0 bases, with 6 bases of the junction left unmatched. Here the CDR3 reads CASVREDPNTGELFF. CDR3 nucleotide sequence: TGTGCCAGCGTCCGGGAGGACCCGAACACCGGGGAGCTGTTTTTT.

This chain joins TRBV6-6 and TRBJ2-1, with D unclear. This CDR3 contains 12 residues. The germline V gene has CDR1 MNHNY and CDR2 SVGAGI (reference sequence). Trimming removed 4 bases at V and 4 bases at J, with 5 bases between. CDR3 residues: CASSSRYNEQFF. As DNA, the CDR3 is TGTGCCAGCAGTTCGCGGTACAATGAGCAGTTCTTC.

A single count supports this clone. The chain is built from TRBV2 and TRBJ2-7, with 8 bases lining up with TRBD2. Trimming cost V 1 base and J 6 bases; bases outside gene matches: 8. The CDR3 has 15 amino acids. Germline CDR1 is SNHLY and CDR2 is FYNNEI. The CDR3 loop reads CASSEGPPGGGEQYF. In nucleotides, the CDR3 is TGTGCCAGCAGTGAAGGACCTCCCGGGGGGGGCGAGCAGTACTTC.

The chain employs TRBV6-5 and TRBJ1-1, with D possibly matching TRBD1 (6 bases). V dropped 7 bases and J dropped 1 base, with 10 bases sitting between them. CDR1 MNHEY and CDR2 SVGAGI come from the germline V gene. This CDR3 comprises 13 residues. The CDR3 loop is CASTRGTNTEAFF. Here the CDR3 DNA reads TGTGCCAGCACAAGGGGGACGAACACTGAAGCTTTCTTT.

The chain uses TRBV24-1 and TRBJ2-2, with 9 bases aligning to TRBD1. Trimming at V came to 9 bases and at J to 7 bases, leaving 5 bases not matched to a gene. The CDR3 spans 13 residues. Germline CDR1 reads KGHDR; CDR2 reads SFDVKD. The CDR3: CATRTGANGELFF. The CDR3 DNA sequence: TGTGCCACCCGGACAGGGGCAAACGGGGAGCTGTTTTTT.

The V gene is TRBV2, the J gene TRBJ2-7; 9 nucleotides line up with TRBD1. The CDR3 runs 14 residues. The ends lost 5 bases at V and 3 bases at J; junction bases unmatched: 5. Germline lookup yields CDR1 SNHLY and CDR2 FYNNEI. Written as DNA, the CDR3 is TGTGCCAGCAGTACAGGGGGCGCAAGCTACGAGCAGTACTTC. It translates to CASSTGGASYEQYF.

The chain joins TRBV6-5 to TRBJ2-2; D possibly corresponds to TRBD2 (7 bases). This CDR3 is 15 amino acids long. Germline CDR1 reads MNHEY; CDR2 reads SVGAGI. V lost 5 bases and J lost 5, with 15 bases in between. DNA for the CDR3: TGTGCCAGCAGTAGGGGGAGGGCCTGGACCGGGGAGCTGTTTTTT. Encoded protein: CASSRGRAWTGELFF.

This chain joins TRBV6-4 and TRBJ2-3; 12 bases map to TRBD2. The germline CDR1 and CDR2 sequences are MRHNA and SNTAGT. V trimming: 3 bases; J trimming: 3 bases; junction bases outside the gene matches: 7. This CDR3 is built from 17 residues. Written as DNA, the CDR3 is TGTGCCAGCAGTGAAAAGGCTAGCGGGGGGGGAACAGATACGCAGTATTTT. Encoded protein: CASSEKASGGGTDTQYF.